The 25 T cell receptor beta chains below come from one sample, sequenced in a study of blood T cell repertoires in COVID-19 (dated by TCRdb to 2018 to 2021). The method was the immunoSEQ multiplex PCR assay. TCRdb re-hosts the immuneACCESS table, in-frame sequences only. Its copies lack some clones; in the studies checked, an unresolved V gene accounts for under half of them, and the cause for the rest is not known. The sample profile shows about 300,000 clones; more than 80% of them were found once. The ten top clones hold around 1.1% of the sample. Material: PBMCs or T cells enriched from blood (not recorded which). The source of these receptors is a woman in her 30s who had recovered from COVID-19.

CDR3 sequence: CASSESRGTSGNTIYF. In DNA, the CDR3 is TGCGCCAGCAGTGAAAGCAGGGGGACGAGTGGAAACACCATATATTTT. V is TRBV10-1 and J is TRBJ1-3; 7 bases line up with TRBD1. The V segment lost 3 bases and the J segment 3 bases; nucleotides outside the gene matches: 8. This CDR3 comprises 16 residues. CDR1 is WNHNN, CDR2 SYGVQD, per germline (reference sequence).

This chain uses TRBV19 with TRBJ1-5; TRBD1 is a possible D gene (6 bases). The CDR3 totals 15 residues. Germline loops: CDR1 LNHDA, CDR2 SQIVND (reference sequence). Trimming took 3 bases from V and 5 from J, leaving 14 bases between them. CDR3 amino acids: CASSIKGGGHQPQHF. DNA of the CDR3: TGTGCCAGTAGTATCAAGGGGGGGGGTCATCAGCCCCAGCATTTT. Full variable domain (rest looked up from reference TRBV19 and TRBJ1-5): DGGITQSPKYLFRKEGQNVTLSCEQNLNHDAMYWYRQDPGQGLRLIYYSQIVNDFQKGDIAEGYSVSREKKESFPLTVTSAQKNPTAFYLCASSIKGGGHQPQHFGDGTRLSIL.

The chain has TRBV5-5 and TRBJ1-6; a possible D gene is TRBD1 (6 bases). Germline V gene data show CDR1 as SGHKS and CDR2 as YYEKEE (reference sequence). The V end lost 4 bases, the J end lost 2 bases, and 16 bases lay between the germline ends. This CDR3 has 17 amino acids. CDR3 sequence (DNA): TGTGCCAGCAGCGGCACAGGGAAAAAGCCCTATAATTCACCCCTCCACTTT. Translated: CASSGTGKKPYNSPLHF.

The V call is TRBV5-8, the J call TRBJ1-5; TRBD1 matches 7 bases. J was trimmed by 4 bases and V by 4 bases; bases with no gene match: 8. The CDR3 is 15 residues long. Germline assignment: CDR1 SGHTS and CDR2 YDEGEE. For the CDR3, the DNA is TGTGCCAGCAGCCTGGAGGGGGCGGCAAATCAGCCCCAGCATTTT. Translated, it gives CASSLEGAANQPQHF.

The V and J genes are TRBV5-4 and TRBJ1-2; 10 bases line up with TRBD1. This CDR3 is 14 amino acids long. With 3 bases clipped from V and 5 bases from J, the junction kept 4 bases outside the gene matches. Germline lookup yields CDR1 SGHNT and CDR2 YYREEE (reference sequence). CDR3 region: CASSSQGQGYGYTF. The CDR3 coding sequence is TGTGCCAGCAGCTCCCAGGGACAGGGGTATGGCTACACCTTC.

The V call is TRBV27, the J call TRBJ2-1; 7 nucleotides agree with TRBD2. V was pared by 3 bases and J by 0 bases, with 2 bases of the junction left unmatched. The CDR3 consists of 15 residues. Germline loops: CDR1 MNHEY, CDR2 SMNVEV (reference sequence). Here the CDR3 DNA reads TGTGCCAGCAGTTTGTGGGAGGGCTCCTACAATGAGCAGTTCTTC. Translated, it gives CASSLWEGSYNEQFF.

This sequence joins TRBV28 and TRBJ1-2; D might be TRBD1 (6 bases). Trimming pared 2 bases from V and 4 bases from J, leaving 14 bases between. This CDR3 is built from 15 residues. Germline V gene lookup returns CDR1 MDHEN and CDR2 SYDVKM. The CDR3 nucleotides are TGTGCCAGCAGTTTACGGATTACAGGGACCTATGGCTACACCTTC. This codes for CASSLRITGTYGYTF.

This chain joins TRBV28 and TRBJ2-7; tentatively, D is TRBD1 (5 bases). V was cut by 3 bases and J by 3 bases, with 9 bases left in between. CDR1 MDHEN and CDR2 SYDVKM come from the germline V gene. The CDR3 is 13 amino acids. CDR3 in DNA: TGTGCCAGCAGTTTTAGGCAGGGCTACGAGCAGTACTTC. The encoded protein is CASSFRQGYEQYF. Looking up the rest from reference TRBV28 and TRBJ2-7 gives the full variable domain: DVKVTQSSRYLVKRTGEKVFLECVQDMDHENMFWYRQDPGLGLRLIYFSYDVKMKEKGDIPEGYSVSREKKERFSLILESASTNQTSMYLCASSFRQGYEQYFGPGTRLTVT.

There are a few counts of this clone. This sequence joins TRBV7-9 and TRBJ1-4; D remains ambiguous. The CDR3 totals 12 residues. Deletions cut 7 bases from V and 5 bases from J, with 8 bases between. Germline CDR1 is SEHNR and CDR2 is FQNEAQ (reference sequence). The CDR3 bases are TGTGCCAGCACACAGCCGAATGAAAAACTGTTTTTT. Its protein is CASTQPNEKLFF.

The rearrangement joins TRBV11-2 to TRBJ2-5; 7 nucleotides align to TRBD2. CDR1 is SGHAT and CDR2 is FQNNGV in the germline V gene. This CDR3 has 16 amino acids. V dropped 11 bases and J dropped 0; count of bases not matched to a gene: 15. The chain's CDR3 is CASNPASGGYQETQYF. For the CDR3, the DNA is TGTGCCTCCAACCCGGCTAGCGGAGGATACCAAGAGACCCAGTACTTC.

The rearrangement joins TRBV5-6 to TRBJ2-2; tentative D call: TRBD1 (5 bases). Germline loops: CDR1 SGHDT, CDR2 YYEEEE. The CDR3 is 14 amino acids. Trimming took 1 base from V and 7 from J, leaving 11 bases between them. CDR3 sequence (DNA): TGTGCCAGCAGCTTGCCAGGGTGGAGCGGGGAGCTGTTTTTT. Translated, it gives CASSLPGWSGELFF.

The genes are TRBV12-3 or TRBV12-4 and TRBJ2-2; perhaps TRBD2 as D (5 bases). V gave up 2 bases and J gave up 6 bases, with 7 bases separating them. CDR3 length: 13 amino acids. This chain's CDR3 is CASSLRAAGELFF. CDR3 coding DNA: TGTGCCAGCAGTTTACGAGCGGCCGGGGAGCTGTTTTTT.

This clone has more than one count but fewer than ten. The chain links TRBV3-1 (or the pseudogene TRBV3-2) to TRBJ1-6, with TRBD1 matching over 7 bases. Germline CDR1 LGHDT, CDR2 YNNKEL (reference sequence). V was pared by 4 bases and J by 10 bases, with 13 bases of the junction left unmatched. This CDR3 has 16 amino acids. For the CDR3, the DNA is TGTGCCAGCAGCCGATACAGGGGAGAGGGAGGATCACCCCTCCACTTT. It specifies CASSRYRGEGGSPLHF.

The chain links TRBV9 to TRBJ2-1; TRBD2 agrees at 8 bases. Looked up from germline, CDR1 is SGDLS and CDR2 is YYNGEE. V was pared by 4 bases and J by 4 bases, with 10 bases of the junction left unmatched. The CDR3 loop spans 16 amino acids. CDR3: CASSPGGGTSYNEQFF. In DNA form, the CDR3 reads TGTGCCAGCAGCCCGGGGGGCGGGACTAGTTACAATGAGCAGTTCTTC. The whole variable domain, filled in from reference TRBV9 and TRBJ2-1, reads DSGVTQTPKHLITATGQRVTLRCSPRSGDLSVYWYQQSLDQGLQFLIQYYNGEERAKGNILERFSAQQFPDLHSELNLSSLELGDSALYFCASSPGGGTSYNEQFFGPGTRLTVL.

The chain employs TRBV6-2 or TRBV6-3 and TRBJ2-7; unclear D gene. Per germline, CDR1 MNHEY and CDR2 SVGEGT. V lost 5 bases and J lost 3, with 8 bases in between. CDR3 length: 12 amino acids. The CDR3 bases are TGTGCCAGCAGTCCACTAAACTACGAGCAGTACTTC. Protein: CASSPLNYEQYF.

The V gene is TRBV28, the J gene TRBJ1-1; tentatively, D is TRBD1 (5 bases). V was cut by 6 bases and J by 1 base, with 15 bases left in between. The CDR3 runs 15 residues. Germline V CDR1 and CDR2: MDHEN, SYDVKM. CDR3 sequence reads: CASRGQGLGNTEAFF. The CDR3 DNA sequence: TGTGCCAGCAGAGGACAAGGGCTCGGGAACACTGAAGCTTTCTTT.

This clone appeared a single time. V is TRBV2 and J is TRBJ1-6; perhaps TRBD1 as D (5 bases). Germline V CDR1 and CDR2: SNHLY, FYNNEI. The CDR3 runs 14 residues. V was shortened by 6 bases and J by 8 bases, with 14 bases between the two germline ends. CDR3 in DNA: TGTGCCAGCAGCCCGGGACTGAACTATTCACCCCTCCACTTT. Its protein product is CASSPGLNYSPLHF.

The chain couples TRBV9 to TRBJ2-1, with 8 bases lining up with TRBD2. This CDR3 comprises 14 residues. CDR1 is SGDLS and CDR2 is YYNGEE in the germline V gene. The V and J ends lost 4 bases and 7 bases, in that order; junction bases with no gene match: 7. The CDR3 nucleotides read TGTGCCAGCAGCTCTGGGACTAGGGTTAATGAGCAGTTCTTC. Amino acid sequence: CASSSGTRVNEQFF.

This chain joins TRBV12-3 or TRBV12-4 and TRBJ2-1; a possible D gene is TRBD1 (7 bases). With 8 bases removed from V and 10 bases from J, the gap between germline ends came to 15 bases. The CDR3 length is 12 residues. The CDR3 nucleotides read TGTGCCAGCGCCCCCAGGGGGGTGGAGCAGTTCTTC. It codes for CASAPRGVEQFF.

The V call is TRBV4-1, the J call TRBJ2-3, with 7 positions matching TRBD2. This CDR3 spans 15 amino acids. The germline V gene encodes CDR1 MGHRA and CDR2 YSYEKL. The V and J ends lost 2 bases and 0 bases, in that order; junction bases with no gene match: 2. In DNA, the CDR3 is TGCGCCAGCAGCCAAACCGGGAGGAGCACAGATACGCAGTATTTT. As protein: CASSQTGRSTDTQYF.

The chain recombines TRBV6-4 with TRBJ2-1, with TRBD2 matching 7 bases. The CDR3 is 17 residues long. Germline values: CDR1 MRHNA, CDR2 SNTAGT. The V segment lost 2 bases and the J segment 2 bases; nucleotides outside the gene matches: 9. CDR3 loop: CASSDGPSGLTYNEQFF. CDR3 coding DNA: TGTGCCAGCAGTGACGGCCCTAGCGGCCTCACCTACAATGAGCAGTTCTTC.

This clone was seen just once. The chain couples TRBV7-3 to TRBJ2-2, with TRBD1 as a possible D gene (7 bases). Trimming removed 3 bases at V and 5 bases at J, with 19 bases between. Per the germline V gene, CDR1 is SGHTA and CDR2 is FQGTGA. The CDR3 consists of 17 residues. The CDR3 DNA sequence: TGTGCCAGCAGCTTGTTTCTTGACAGGGCGGGGACCGGGGAGCTGTTTTTT. Translated, it gives CASSLFLDRAGTGELFF.

The chain couples TRBV12-3 or TRBV12-4 to TRBJ1-2, with unresolved D. CDR3 size: 11 residues. The V end was cut by 1 base, the J end by 10 bases, with 7 bases between. The CDR3 is CASSLGSLYTF. CDR3 DNA sequence: TGTGCCAGCAGTTTAGGCAGTCTCTACACCTTC.

The chain recombines TRBV9 with TRBJ1-1; TRBD1 is a possible D gene (5 bases). CDR3 size: 16 residues. Between the trimmed V and J ends, which lost 0 bases and 1 base, there was a span of 13 bases. CDR1 is SGDLS, CDR2 YYNGEE, per germline. CDR3: CASSVEPRGGNTEAFF. CDR3 in DNA: TGTGCCAGCAGCGTAGAACCGAGGGGAGGGAACACTGAAGCTTTCTTT.

This chain connects TRBV7-6 to TRBJ2-3; TRBD2 matches 8 bases. The CDR3 has 17 residues. V gave up 5 bases and J gave up 4 bases; unmatched junction bases: 14. The germline gives CDR1 SGHVS, CDR2 FNYEAQ. CDR3 residues: CASSPGVSGSGADTQYF. CDR3 bases: TGTGCCAGCAGCCCAGGAGTGAGCGGGAGTGGTGCAGATACGCAGTATTTT.